These 23 T cell receptor beta chains came from one sample sequenced in a study of T cells in tumors after PD-1 blockade. Produced via immunoSEQ multiplex PCR; TCRdb's table is partial and in-frame only. This sample has about 63,000 clones, with around 74% found just once. The sample here was PBMCs, taken after anti-PD-1 treatment. Receptor source: a human donor with basal cell carcinoma.

V and J are TRBV9 and TRBJ2-6; D remains ambiguous. V lost 0 bases to trimming and J lost 4 bases, with 8 bases between them. Germline CDR1 reads SGDLS; CDR2 reads YYNGEE. The CDR3 length is 15 residues. CDR3 region: CASSVDDTGANVLTF. CDR3 DNA: TGTGCCAGCAGCGTAGACGACACGGGGGCCAACGTCCTGACTTTC. The variable domain in full, completed from reference TRBV9 and TRBJ2-6, reads DSGVTQTPKHLITATGQRVTLRCSPRSGDLSVYWYQQSLDQGLQFLIQYYNGEERAKGNILERFSAQQFPDLHSELNLSSLELGDSALYFCASSVDDTGANVLTFGAGSRLTVL.

This clone came up a few times. The chain is built from TRBV5-1 and TRBJ2-7; 7 bases are a match to TRBD2. The junction had 4 bases not matched to a gene; V was cut back by 4 bases and J by 0 bases. CDR3 length: 14 residues. The germline V gene encodes CDR1 SGHRS and CDR2 YFSETQ. CDR3 loop: CASSLGGTSYEQYF. CDR3 coding DNA: TGCGCCAGCAGCCTGGGGGGGACCTCCTACGAGCAGTACTTC.

The chain carries TRBV6-5 and TRBJ2-5; possibly TRBD1 or TRBD2 for D (6 bases each). This CDR3 has 15 amino acids. Per the germline V gene, CDR1 is MNHEY and CDR2 is SVGAGI. V was shortened by 7 bases and J by 4 bases, with 19 bases between the two germline ends. The CDR3 nucleotides are TGTGCCAGCATGCCATGGGGGGCCCAGGGAGAGACCCAGTACTTC. Amino acid sequence: CASMPWGAQGETQYF.

The CDR3 sequence: CSAFNQPQHF. CDR3 in DNA: TGCAGTGCCTTTAATCAGCCCCAGCATTTT. The genes are TRBV20-1 and TRBJ1-5; the D is unclear. CDR3 size: 10 residues. Trimming pared 6 bases from V and 4 bases from J, leaving 4 bases between. Per the germline V gene, CDR1 is DFQATT and CDR2 is SNEGSKA (reference sequence).

A single count supports this clone. V and J are TRBV6-6 and TRBJ1-4; tentatively, D is TRBD1 (6 bases). From germline, CDR1 is MNHNY and CDR2 SVGAGI (reference sequence). V lost 8 bases, J lost 6 bases, and 10 bases lay in between. This CDR3 comprises 12 residues. CDR3 amino acids: CASGWTDEKLFF. The CDR3 DNA follows: TGTGCCAGCGGATGGACAGATGAAAAACTGTTTTTT.

The chain carries TRBV28 and TRBJ1-1; D is possibly TRBD1 (6 bases). V lost 4 bases and J lost 1, with 10 bases in between. Germline V gene sequence: CDR1 MDHEN, CDR2 SYDVKM. This CDR3 has 14 residues. This chain's CDR3 is CASSSYRENTEAFF. The CDR3 DNA reads as TGTGCCAGCAGTTCATACAGGGAGAACACTGAAGCTTTCTTT.

The chain is built from TRBV30 and TRBJ2-7; no clear D. Trimming stripped 0 bases from V and 3 bases from J, with 6 bases between. CDR1 and CDR2 from the germline V gene are GTSNPN and SVGIG (reference sequence). The length of the CDR3 is 12 residues. The CDR3 loop is CAWSVRDYEQYF. The CDR3 bases are TGTGCCTGGAGTGTTAGAGACTACGAGCAGTACTTC.

This clone was seen just once. J is TRBJ2-2 and V is TRBV5-1; 10 nucleotides align to TRBD2. Germline-derived CDR1 and CDR2 are SGHRS and YFSETQ. V dropped 0 bases and J dropped 4; count of bases not matched to a gene: 3. This CDR3 contains 16 residues. The CDR3 sequence: CASSLESGGATGELFF. The DNA for the CDR3 is TGCGCCAGCAGCTTGGAAAGCGGGGGGGCCACCGGGGAGCTGTTTTTT.

The gene calls are TRBV28 and TRBJ1-2; TRBD1 might be the D (5 bases). The CDR3 has 14 amino acids. Germline CDR1 MDHEN, CDR2 SYDVKM. V dropped 1 base and J dropped 4 bases, with 10 bases sitting between them. CDR3 in DNA: TGTGCCAGCAGTTTATTTGGGGACTTCTATGGCTACACCTTC. Protein product: CASSLFGDFYGYTF.

The chain is built from TRBV30 and TRBJ2-3; TRBD1 aligns across 7 bases. Per germline, CDR1 GTSNPN and CDR2 SVGIG (reference sequence). The CDR3 is made up of 14 amino acids. Trimming removed 5 bases from V and 0 bases from J; junction bases left unmatched: 5. The CDR3 nucleotides are TGTGCCTGGGGTAGGGGGCCTAGCACAGATACGCAGTATTTT. Residues: CAWGRGPSTDTQYF.

This clone was detected only once. The V and J genes are TRBV20-1 and TRBJ2-7; TRBD1 is a possible D gene (6 bases). Per the germline V gene, CDR1 is DFQATT and CDR2 is SNEGSKA (reference sequence). The CDR3 is 11 amino acids. Trimming left V 6 bases short and J 7 bases short, with 13 bases between. The CDR3 spells CSAYPGVEQYF. CDR3 nucleotides: TGCAGTGCCTACCCAGGGGTAGAGCAGTACTTC.

A single count supports this clone. The chain is built from TRBV28 and TRBJ2-1, with 8 bases lining up with TRBD2. V was clipped by 7 bases and J by 4 bases; unmatched bases: 18. The CDR3 runs 18 residues. Germline V gives CDR1 MDHEN, CDR2 SYDVKM. The CDR3 nucleotides are TGTGCCAGCACCCACTTGCGCGGTAGCGGGGTTAGTTACAATGAGCAGTTCTTC. Its translation is CASTHLRGSGVSYNEQFF. The full variable domain, with the rest looked up from reference TRBV28 and TRBJ2-1, is DVKVTQSSRYLVKRTGEKVFLECVQDMDHENMFWYRQDPGLGLRLIYFSYDVKMKEKGDIPEGYSVSREKKERFSLILESASTNQTSMYLCASTHLRGSGVSYNEQFFGPGTRLTVL.

The chain recombines TRBV30 with TRBJ2-1; 8 bases match TRBD2. J was trimmed by 5 bases and V by 8 bases; bases with no gene match: 11. The V gene's germline CDR1 is GTSNPN and CDR2 SVGIG (reference sequence). This CDR3 contains 14 residues. The CDR3 reads CAGHPGLVNNEQFF. The CDR3 DNA is TGTGCCGGCCACCCGGGACTAGTCAACAATGAGCAGTTCTTC.

This clone was recorded a few times. This chain connects TRBV7-9 to TRBJ1-1, with unresolved D. Germline CDR1 is SEHNR and CDR2 is FQNEAQ (reference sequence). This CDR3 region has 12 residues. V shed 1 base and J shed 10 bases, with 10 bases lying between them. The CDR3 spells CASSLEKGGAFF. The CDR3 DNA sequence: TGTGCCAGCAGCTTAGAGAAGGGCGGAGCTTTCTTT. The complete variable domain, with remaining parts taken from reference TRBV7-9 and TRBJ1-1, reads DTGVSQNPRHKITKRGQNVTFRCDPISEHNRLYWYRQTLGQGPEFLTYFQNEAQLEKSRLLSDRFSAERPKGSFSTLEIQRTEQGDSAMYLCASSLEKGGAFFGQGTRLTVV.

The gene calls are TRBV5-1 and TRBJ2-3; D unresolved. Trimming left V 2 bases short and J 4 bases short, with 11 bases between. From germline, CDR1 is SGHRS and CDR2 YFSETQ. This CDR3 comprises 14 residues. The DNA of the CDR3 is TGCGCCAGCAGCTTACAGCCCGGGTCAGATACGCAGTATTTT. It is translated as CASSLQPGSDTQYF.

The CDR3 DNA reads TGTGCCACCAGTGATTTAGGGGGGGGGTCCTACGAGCAGTACTTC. This codes for CATSDLGGGSYEQYF. The gene calls are TRBV24-1 and TRBJ2-7, with D tentatively TRBD2 (7 bases). Trimming removed 1 base from V and 1 base from J, with 10 bases in between. The CDR3 runs 15 residues. Germline CDR1 reads KGHDR; CDR2 reads SFDVKD.

The rearrangement joins TRBV3-1 (or the pseudogene TRBV3-2) to TRBJ2-3, with 8 bases lining up with TRBD2. The J segment lost 0 bases and the V segment lost 4 bases, leaving 3 bases of the junction unmatched. This CDR3 spans 15 amino acids. The germline CDR1 and CDR2 sequences are LGHDT and YNNKEL (reference sequence). The CDR3 sequence is CASSLAGISTDTQYF. CDR3 nucleotides: TGTGCCAGCAGCCTAGCGGGGATCAGCACAGATACGCAGTATTTT.

The chain carries TRBV19 and TRBJ2-1; 9 bases are a match to TRBD2. Germline-derived CDR1 and CDR2 are LNHDA and SQIVND (reference sequence). The V and J ends lost 3 bases and 5 bases, in that order; junction bases with no gene match: 5. The length of the CDR3 is 15 residues. DNA for the CDR3: TGTGCCAGTAGTATTTTCAAGCGGGGGGACAATGAGCAGTTCTTC. As protein: CASSIFKRGDNEQFF.

CDR3 sequence reads: CASSEAIEAPTGELFF. CDR3 nucleotide sequence: TGTGCCAGCAGTGAAGCGATTGAAGCCCCTACCGGGGAGCTGTTTTTT. V gene TRBV6-1 combines with J gene TRBJ2-2; D gene uncertain. The V gene lost 0 bases and the J gene lost 5 bases, with 13 bases spanning the gap. The CDR3 totals 16 residues. CDR1 and CDR2 from the germline V gene are MNHNS and SASEGT.

This chain joins TRBV7-9 and TRBJ2-7, with D perhaps TRBD1 or TRBD2 (7 bases each). V was clipped by 10 bases and J by 0 bases, with 19 bases between them. Germline assignment: CDR1 SEHNR and CDR2 FQNEAQ (reference sequence). The CDR3 extends over 15 amino acids. The chain's CDR3 is CATRGGKGSSYEQYF. The CDR3 region has the DNA TGTGCCACCAGGGGGGGCAAGGGTAGCTCCTACGAGCAGTACTTC.

The rearrangement joins TRBV4-1 to TRBJ1-5; 11 bases are shared with TRBD1. The V segment lost 3 bases and the J segment 5 bases; nucleotides outside the gene matches: 3. This CDR3 has 15 amino acids. Per the germline V gene, CDR1 is MGHRA and CDR2 is YSYEKL. This chain's CDR3 is CASSHGQGAHQPQHF. The DNA of the CDR3 is TGCGCCAGCAGCCACGGACAGGGGGCCCATCAGCCCCAGCATTTT.

The V and J genes are TRBV7-2 and TRBJ1-6; tentative D call: TRBD1 (5 bases). CDR3 length equals 14 residues. The germline V and J ends were trimmed by 4 bases and 9 bases, with 13 bases remaining between them. The germline V gene has CDR1 SGHTA and CDR2 FQGNSA. The CDR3 protein is CASSSVGGSSPLHF. Here the CDR3 DNA reads TGTGCCAGCAGCTCAGTGGGGGGGAGTTCACCCCTCCACTTT.

The chain combines TRBV2 with TRBJ2-5; a weak D match, TRBD2 (6 bases). CDR3 length: 15 amino acids. Germline CDR1 is SNHLY and CDR2 is FYNNEI. V dropped 4 bases and J dropped 5 bases, with 17 bases sitting between them. Here the CDR3 DNA reads TGTGCCAGCAGTGCAGGGTCGCTAGCGTGGGAGACCCAGTACTTC. Protein: CASSAGSLAWETQYF.